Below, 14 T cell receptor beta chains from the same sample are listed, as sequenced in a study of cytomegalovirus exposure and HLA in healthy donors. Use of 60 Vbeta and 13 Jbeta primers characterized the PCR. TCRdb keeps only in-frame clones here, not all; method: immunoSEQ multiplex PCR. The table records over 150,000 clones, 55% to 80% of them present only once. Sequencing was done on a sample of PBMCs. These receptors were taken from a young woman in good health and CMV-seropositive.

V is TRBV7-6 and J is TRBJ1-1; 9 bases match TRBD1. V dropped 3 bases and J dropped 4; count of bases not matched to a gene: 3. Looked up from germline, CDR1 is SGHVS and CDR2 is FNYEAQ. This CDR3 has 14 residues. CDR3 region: CASSFGTGTTEAFF. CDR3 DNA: TGTGCCAGCAGCTTTGGGACAGGGACCACTGAAGCTTTCTTT.

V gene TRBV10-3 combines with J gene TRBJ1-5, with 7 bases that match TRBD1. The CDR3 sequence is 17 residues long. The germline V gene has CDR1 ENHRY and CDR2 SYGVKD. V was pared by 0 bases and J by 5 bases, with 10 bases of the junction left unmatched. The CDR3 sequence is CAISESMSSGGYQPQHF. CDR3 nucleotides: TGTGCCATCAGTGAGTCGATGTCTTCAGGGGGTTATCAGCCCCAGCATTTT.

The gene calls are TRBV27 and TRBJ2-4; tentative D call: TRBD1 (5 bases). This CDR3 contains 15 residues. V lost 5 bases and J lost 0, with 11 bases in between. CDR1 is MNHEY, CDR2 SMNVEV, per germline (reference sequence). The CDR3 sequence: CASSRTTLAKNIQYF. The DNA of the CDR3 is TGTGCCAGCAGTAGGACAACACTAGCCAAAAACATTCAGTACTTC.

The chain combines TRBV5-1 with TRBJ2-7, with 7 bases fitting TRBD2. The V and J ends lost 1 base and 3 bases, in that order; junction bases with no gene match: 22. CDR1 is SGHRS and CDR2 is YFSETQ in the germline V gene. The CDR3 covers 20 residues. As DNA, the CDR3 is TGCGCCAGCAGCTTGAGAGAGGGCACCAGCGGGGCCCCGTCCTTCTACGAGCAGTACTTC. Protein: CASSLREGTSGAPSFYEQYF.

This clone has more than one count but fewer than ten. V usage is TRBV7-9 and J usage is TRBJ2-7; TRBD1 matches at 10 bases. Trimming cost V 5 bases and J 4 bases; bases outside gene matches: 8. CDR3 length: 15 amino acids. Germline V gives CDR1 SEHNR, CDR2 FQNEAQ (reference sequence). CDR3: CASSISDRGSYEQYF. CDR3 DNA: TGTGCCAGCAGCATCTCGGACAGGGGGAGTTACGAGCAGTACTTC.

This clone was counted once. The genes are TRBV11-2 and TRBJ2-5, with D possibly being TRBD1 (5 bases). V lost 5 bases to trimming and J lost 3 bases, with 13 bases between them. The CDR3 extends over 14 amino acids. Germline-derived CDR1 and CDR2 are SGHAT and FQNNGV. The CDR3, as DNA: TGTGCCAGCAGCCGTAAGCTAGGGGAAGAGACCCAGTACTTC. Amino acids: CASSRKLGEETQYF. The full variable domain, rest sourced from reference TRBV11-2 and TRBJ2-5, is EAGVAQSPRYKIIEKRQSVAFWCNPISGHATLYWYQQILGQGPKLLIQFQNNGVVDDSQLPKDRFSAERLKGVDSTLKIQPAKLEDSAVYLCASSRKLGEETQYFGPGTRLLVL.

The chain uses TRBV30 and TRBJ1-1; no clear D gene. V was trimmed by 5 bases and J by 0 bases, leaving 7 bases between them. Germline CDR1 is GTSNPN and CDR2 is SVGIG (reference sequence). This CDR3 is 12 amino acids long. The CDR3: CAWAQMNTEAFF. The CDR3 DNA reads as TGTGCCTGGGCGCAAATGAACACTGAAGCTTTCTTT.

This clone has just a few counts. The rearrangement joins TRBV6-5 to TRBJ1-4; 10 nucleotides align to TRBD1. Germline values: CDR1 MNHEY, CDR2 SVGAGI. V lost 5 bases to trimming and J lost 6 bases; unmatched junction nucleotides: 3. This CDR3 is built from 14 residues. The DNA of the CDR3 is TGTGCCAGCAGTCCTGACAGGGGGCATGAAAAACTGTTTTTT. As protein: CASSPDRGHEKLFF.

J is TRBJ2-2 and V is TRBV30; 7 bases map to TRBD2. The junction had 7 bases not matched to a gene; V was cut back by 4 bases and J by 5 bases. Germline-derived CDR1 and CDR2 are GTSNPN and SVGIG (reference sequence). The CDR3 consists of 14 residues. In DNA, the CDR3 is TGTGCCTGGATTGGACTAGGGCAAACCGGGGAGCTGTTTTTT. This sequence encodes CAWIGLGQTGELFF. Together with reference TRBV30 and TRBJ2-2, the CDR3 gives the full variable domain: SQTIHQWPATLVQPVGSPLSLECTVEGTSNPNLYWYRQAAGRGLQLLFYSVGIGQISSEVPQNLSASRPQDRQFILSSKKLLLSDSGFYLCAWIGLGQTGELFFGEGSRLTVL.

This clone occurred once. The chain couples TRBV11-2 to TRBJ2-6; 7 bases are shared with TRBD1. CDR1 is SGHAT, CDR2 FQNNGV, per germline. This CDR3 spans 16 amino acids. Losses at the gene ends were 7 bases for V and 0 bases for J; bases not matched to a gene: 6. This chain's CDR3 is CASTLQGYSGANVLTF. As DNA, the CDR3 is TGTGCCAGCACACTACAGGGGTACTCTGGGGCCAACGTCCTGACTTTC.

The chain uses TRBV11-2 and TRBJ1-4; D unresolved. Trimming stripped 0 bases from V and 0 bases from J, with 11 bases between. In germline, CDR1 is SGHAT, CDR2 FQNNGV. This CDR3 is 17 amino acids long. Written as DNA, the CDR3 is TGTGCCAGCAGCTTAGAAGGAGGCTCTGCAACTAATGAAAAACTGTTTTTT. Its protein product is CASSLEGGSATNEKLFF.

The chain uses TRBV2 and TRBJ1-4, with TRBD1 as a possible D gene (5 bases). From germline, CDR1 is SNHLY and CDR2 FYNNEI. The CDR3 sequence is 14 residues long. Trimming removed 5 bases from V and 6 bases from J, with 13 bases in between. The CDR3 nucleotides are TGTGCCAGCAGTCCAACCGGGGGATATGAAAAACTGTTTTTT. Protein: CASSPTGGYEKLFF.

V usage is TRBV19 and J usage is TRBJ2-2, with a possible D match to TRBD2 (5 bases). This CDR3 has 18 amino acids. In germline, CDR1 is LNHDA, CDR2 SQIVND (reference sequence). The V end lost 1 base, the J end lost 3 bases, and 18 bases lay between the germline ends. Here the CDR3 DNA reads TGTGCCAGTAGTATAGTAGTTTATAGCGCTCGACACACCGGGGAGCTGTTTTTT. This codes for CASSIVVYSARHTGELFF.

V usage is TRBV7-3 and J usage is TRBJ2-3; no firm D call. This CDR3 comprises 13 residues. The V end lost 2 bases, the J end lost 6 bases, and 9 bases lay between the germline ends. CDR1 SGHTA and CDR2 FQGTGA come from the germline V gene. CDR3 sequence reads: CASSLQSPDTQYF. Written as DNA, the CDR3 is TGTGCCAGCAGCTTACAGTCGCCCGATACGCAGTATTTT.